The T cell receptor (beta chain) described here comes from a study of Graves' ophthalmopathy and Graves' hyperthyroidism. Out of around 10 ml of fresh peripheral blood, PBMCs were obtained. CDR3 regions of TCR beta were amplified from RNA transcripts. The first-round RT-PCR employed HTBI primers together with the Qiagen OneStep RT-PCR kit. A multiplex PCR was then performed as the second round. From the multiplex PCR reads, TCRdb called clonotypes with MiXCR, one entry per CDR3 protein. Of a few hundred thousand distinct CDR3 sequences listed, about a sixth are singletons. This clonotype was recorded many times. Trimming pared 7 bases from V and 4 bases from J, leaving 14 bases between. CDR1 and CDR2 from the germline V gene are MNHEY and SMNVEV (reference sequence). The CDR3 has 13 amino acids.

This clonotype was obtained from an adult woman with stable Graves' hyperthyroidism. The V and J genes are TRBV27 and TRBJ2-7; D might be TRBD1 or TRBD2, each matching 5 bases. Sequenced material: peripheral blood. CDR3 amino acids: CASTRGFGYEQYF. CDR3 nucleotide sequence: TGTGCCAGCACGAGGGGCTTCGGGTACGAGCAGTACTTC.